The clone carrying this TCR beta chain came up once. Antigen: not known. The entry originates in a study of siplizumab effects on memory and regulatory T cells. CDR1 is MNHNS, CDR2 SASEGT, per germline. J was trimmed by 4 bases and V by 6 bases; bases with no gene match: 9. The CDR3 is 14 residues long. Study-wide results and caveats: Naive T cells looked more diverse than memory cells, and they looked like major contributors to the alloresponse.

The data were produced by immunoSEQ multiplex PCR, yet TCRdb's version contains in-frame clones alone and is incomplete. The data contain some 81,000 clones, 85% to 95% of them singletons. The clonotype comes from a human donor in good health. The rearrangement joins TRBV6-1 to TRBJ2-7; 7 bases are a match to TRBD1. Sequenced input: CD8+ T cells sorted from blood. The CDR3 protein is CASSHTGVGYEQYF. The CDR3 DNA reads TGTGCCAGCAGCCACACAGGGGTCGGATACGAGCAGTACTTC.